A selection of T cell receptor beta chains follows, all from one sample in a study of blood T cell repertoires in COVID-19. Clones were read by immunoSEQ multiplex PCR, and TCRdb kept only the in-frame ones, dropping some. The repertoire has approximately 200,000 clones, less than 90% of them found once; the top ten carry 10% to 13%. The sequenced sample was peripheral blood. These receptors were obtained from a woman aged 80 or over with COVID-19, enrolled during active disease. CDR3s include the opening cysteine and the closing phenylalanine or tryptophan. The order of the fields is CDR3 length, V gene, CDR3 protein.

13	TRBV30	CAWSVNERGEAFF
14	TRBV7-6	CASSGPGVFYEQFF
16	TRBV7-2	CASSPRGGGGTGELFF
16	TRBV19	CASKELGTKSNQPQHF
14	TRBV3-1/TRBV3-2	CASSQAGLGGELFF
14	TRBV7-3	CASSPGLAIDEQFF
14	TRBV24-1	CATSETGESRKLFF
13	TRBV10-3	CAISAGGYTEAFF
12	TRBV7-2	CAGSMRGSDYTF
17	TRBV5-1	CASSLSGGSGRTGELFF
17	TRBV7-2	CASSPATGQGLGNEQFF
16	TRBV6-2/TRBV6-3	CASSYGLAGGLGTQYF
15	TRBV5-1	CASSLGGVGVDTQYF
16	TRBV7-8	CASSLVSQGYTGELFF
14	TRBV28	CASSPSGGLDEQFF
15	TRBV19	CASSIQGGLGYEQYF
13	TRBV27	CASRGAGAREQYF
18	TRBV5-1	CASSLRLAGAPFSGEQYF
15	TRBV27	CASSSNPTNNSPLHF
14	TRBV6-6	CASSQGLSYNEQFF
12	TRBV28	CASSLGAYEQYF
18	TRBV28	CASSLGRAFGNSGETQYF
16	TRBV5-6	CASSLRQGAANEKLFF
13	TRBV6-2/TRBV6-3	CASSYGQASEQYF
17	TRBV7-9	CASSFTGPTPVMNEQFF
12	TRBV6-5	CASRAGITEAFF
15	TRBV5-1	CASSLRGAWEETQYF
13	TRBV5-5	CASSLQGAGELFF
15	TRBV4-1	CASSRTGTKGSPLHF
13	TRBV7-9	CASSWGRTGELFF
14	TRBV7-8	CASRTGTGGLGYTF
15	TRBV5-8	CASSSGLSSYNEQFF
14	TRBV9	CASSRDRGSGGYTF
15	TRBV5-1	CASSTSGELAYGYTF
14	TRBV18	CASRDAGPAGGQYF
13	TRBV19	CASRPQGYTEAFF
14	TRBV7-2	CASSLGQVGPEAFF
11	TRBV2	CAASLNTEAFF
16	TRBV19	CASSIEGRGNTDTQYF
13	TRBV12-3/TRBV12-4	CASSLQDGQPQHF
15	TRBV30	CAWSPPGQGFAGAFF
14	TRBV11-2	CASSLWDSKQTQYF
15	TRBV6-2/TRBV6-3	CASSYGGAGFNEQFF
14	TRBV9	CASSVDRADTEAFF
11	TRBV27	CASSSRDEQYF
15	TRBV2	CASSVGGANTGELFF
16	TRBV6-1	CASTDSGGLGLYGYTF
14	TRBV28	CASSWGVGSAEAFF
14	TRBV18	CASSPRQGSETQYF
11	TRBV3-1/TRBV3-2	CASSQASEQYF
18	TRBV7-9	CASSERWSTGSQDTEAFF
17	TRBV24-1	CATSDLPRGGLIPTQYF
16	TRBV7-2	CASSRTGQTNTGELFF
15	TRBV9	CASSLLRDSESPLHF